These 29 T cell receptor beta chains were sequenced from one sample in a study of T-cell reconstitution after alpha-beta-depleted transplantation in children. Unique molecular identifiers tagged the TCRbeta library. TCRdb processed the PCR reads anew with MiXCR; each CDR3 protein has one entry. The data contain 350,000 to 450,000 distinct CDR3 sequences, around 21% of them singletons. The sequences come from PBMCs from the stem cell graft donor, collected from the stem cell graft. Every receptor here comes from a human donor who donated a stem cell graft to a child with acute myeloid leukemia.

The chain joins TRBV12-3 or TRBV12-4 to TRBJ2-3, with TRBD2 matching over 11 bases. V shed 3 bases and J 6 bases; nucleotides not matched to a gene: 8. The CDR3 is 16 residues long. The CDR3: CASSFASGRSGDTQYF. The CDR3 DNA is TGTGCCAGCAGTTTCGCTAGCGGGAGGTCTGGCGATACGCAGTATTTT.

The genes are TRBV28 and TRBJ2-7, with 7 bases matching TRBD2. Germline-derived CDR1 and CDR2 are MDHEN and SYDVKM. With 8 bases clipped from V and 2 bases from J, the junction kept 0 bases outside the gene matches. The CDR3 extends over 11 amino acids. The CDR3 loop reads CASGRAYEQYF. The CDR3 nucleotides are TGTGCCAGCGGGAGGGCCTACGAGCAGTACTTC.

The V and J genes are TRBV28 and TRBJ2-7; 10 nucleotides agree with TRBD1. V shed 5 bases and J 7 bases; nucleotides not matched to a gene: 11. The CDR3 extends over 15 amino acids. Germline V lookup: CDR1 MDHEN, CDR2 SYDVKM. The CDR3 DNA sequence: TGTGCCAGCAGTCCGGGGACAGGGGTACTCTGGGAGCAGTACTTC. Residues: CASSPGTGVLWEQYF.

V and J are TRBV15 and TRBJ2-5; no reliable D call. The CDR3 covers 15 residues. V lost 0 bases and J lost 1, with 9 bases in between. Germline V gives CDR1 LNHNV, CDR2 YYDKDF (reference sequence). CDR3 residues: CATSRDPSGQETQYF. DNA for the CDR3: TGTGCCACCAGCAGAGATCCGTCGGGCCAAGAGACCCAGTACTTC.

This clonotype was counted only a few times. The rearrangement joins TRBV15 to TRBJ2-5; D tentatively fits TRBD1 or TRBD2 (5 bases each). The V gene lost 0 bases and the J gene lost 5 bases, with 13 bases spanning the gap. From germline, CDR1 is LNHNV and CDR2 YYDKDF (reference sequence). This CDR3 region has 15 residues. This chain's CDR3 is CATSRDRQGPETQYF. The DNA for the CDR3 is TGTGCCACCAGCAGAGACCGGCAGGGACCGGAGACCCAGTACTTC.

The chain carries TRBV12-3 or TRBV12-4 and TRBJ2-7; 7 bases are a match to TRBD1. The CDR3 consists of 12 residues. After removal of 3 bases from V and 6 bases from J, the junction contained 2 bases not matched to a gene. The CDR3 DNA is TGTGCCAGCAGTTTCCACAGGGGCGAGCAGTACTTC. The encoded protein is CASSFHRGEQYF.

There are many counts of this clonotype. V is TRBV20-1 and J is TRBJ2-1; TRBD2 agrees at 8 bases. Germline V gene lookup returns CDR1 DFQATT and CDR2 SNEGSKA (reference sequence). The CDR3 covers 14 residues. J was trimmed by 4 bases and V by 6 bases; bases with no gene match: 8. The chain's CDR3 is CSAHLAGRYNEQFF. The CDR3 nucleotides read TGCAGTGCGCACCTAGCGGGCCGTTACAATGAGCAGTTCTTC.

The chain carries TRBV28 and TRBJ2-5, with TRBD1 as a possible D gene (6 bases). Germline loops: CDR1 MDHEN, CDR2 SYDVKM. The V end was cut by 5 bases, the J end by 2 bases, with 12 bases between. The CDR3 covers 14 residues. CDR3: CASSVDRLQETQYF. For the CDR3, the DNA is TGTGCCAGCAGTGTTGACAGGTTGCAAGAGACCCAGTACTTC.

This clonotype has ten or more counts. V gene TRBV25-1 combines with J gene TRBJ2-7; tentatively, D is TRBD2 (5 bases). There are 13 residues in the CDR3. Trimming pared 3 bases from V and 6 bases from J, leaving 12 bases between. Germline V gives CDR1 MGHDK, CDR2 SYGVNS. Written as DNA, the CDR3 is TGTGCCAGCAGTGATTTTATCGGGATCGAGCAGTACTTC. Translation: CASSDFIGIEQYF.

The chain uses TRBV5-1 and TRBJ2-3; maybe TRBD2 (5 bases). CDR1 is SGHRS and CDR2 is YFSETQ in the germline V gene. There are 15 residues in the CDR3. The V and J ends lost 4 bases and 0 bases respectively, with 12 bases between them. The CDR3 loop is CASSRAGESTDTQYF. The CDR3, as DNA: TGCGCCAGCAGCCGCGCCGGGGAAAGCACAGATACGCAGTATTTT.

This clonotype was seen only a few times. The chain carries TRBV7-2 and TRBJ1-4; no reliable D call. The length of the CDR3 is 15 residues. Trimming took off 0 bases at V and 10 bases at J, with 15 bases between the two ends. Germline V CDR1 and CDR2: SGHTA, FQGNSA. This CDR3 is CASSLARGDVGKLFF. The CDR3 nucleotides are TGTGCCAGCAGCTTAGCTCGCGGCGACGTCGGAAAACTGTTTTTT.

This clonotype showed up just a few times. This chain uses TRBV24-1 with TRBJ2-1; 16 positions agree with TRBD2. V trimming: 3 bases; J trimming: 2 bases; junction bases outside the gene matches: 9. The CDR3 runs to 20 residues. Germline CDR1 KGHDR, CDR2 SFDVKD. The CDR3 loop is CATSDAGTSGRGGAYNEQFF. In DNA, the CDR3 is TGTGCCACCAGTGATGCCGGGACTAGCGGGAGGGGGGGGGCCTACAATGAGCAGTTCTTC.

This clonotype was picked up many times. The CDR3 region has the DNA TGTGCCAGCAGTGGGGACAGAGACAATGAGCAGTTCTTC. Residues: CASSGDRDNEQFF. The gene calls are TRBV6-1 and TRBJ2-1; 7 positions agree with TRBD1. The V and J ends lost 4 bases and 5 bases, in that order; junction bases with no gene match: 2. The CDR3 consists of 13 residues. Per the germline V gene, CDR1 is MNHNS and CDR2 is SASEGT.

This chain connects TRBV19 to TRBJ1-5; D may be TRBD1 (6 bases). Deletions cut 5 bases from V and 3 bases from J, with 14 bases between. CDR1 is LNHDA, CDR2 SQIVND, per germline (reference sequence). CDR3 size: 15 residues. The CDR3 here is CASSPRDTANQPQHF. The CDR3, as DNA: TGTGCCAGTAGTCCTCGGGACACCGCCAATCAGCCCCAGCATTTT.

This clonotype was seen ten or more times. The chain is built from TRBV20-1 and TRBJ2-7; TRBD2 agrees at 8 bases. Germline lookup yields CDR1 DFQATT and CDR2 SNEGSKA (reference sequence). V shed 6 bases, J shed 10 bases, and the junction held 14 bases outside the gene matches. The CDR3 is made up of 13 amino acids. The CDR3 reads CSASVGTRIAQYF. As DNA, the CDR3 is TGCAGTGCCTCCGTAGGGACTAGGATAGCCCAGTACTTC.

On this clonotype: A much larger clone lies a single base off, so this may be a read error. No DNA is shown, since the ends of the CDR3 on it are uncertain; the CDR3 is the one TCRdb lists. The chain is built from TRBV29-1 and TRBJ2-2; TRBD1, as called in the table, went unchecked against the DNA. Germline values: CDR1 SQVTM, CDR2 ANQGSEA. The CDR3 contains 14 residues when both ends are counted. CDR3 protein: CSVAGGTNTGEPFF.

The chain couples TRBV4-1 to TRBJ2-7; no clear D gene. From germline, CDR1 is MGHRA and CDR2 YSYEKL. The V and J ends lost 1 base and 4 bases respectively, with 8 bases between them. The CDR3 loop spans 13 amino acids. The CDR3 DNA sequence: TGCGCCAGCAGCCAAGCATGGGGTTACGAGCAGTACTTC. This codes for CASSQAWGYEQYF.

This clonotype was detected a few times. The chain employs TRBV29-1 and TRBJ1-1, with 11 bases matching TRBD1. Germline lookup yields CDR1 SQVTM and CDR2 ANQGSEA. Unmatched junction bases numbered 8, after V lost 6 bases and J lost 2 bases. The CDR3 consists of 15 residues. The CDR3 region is CSVGGQGAPNTEAFF. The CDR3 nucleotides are TGCAGCGTGGGCGGACAGGGGGCTCCCAACACTGAAGCTTTCTTT.

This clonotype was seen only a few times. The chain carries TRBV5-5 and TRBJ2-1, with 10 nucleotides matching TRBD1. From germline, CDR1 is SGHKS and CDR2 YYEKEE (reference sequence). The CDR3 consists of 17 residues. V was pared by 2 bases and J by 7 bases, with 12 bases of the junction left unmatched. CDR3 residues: CASSLYPWDRGGNEQFF. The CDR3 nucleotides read TGTGCCAGCAGCTTATATCCCTGGGACAGGGGTGGGAATGAGCAGTTCTTC.

The CDR3 sequence: CATSDRGQTSGSETQYF. CDR3 DNA sequence: TGTGCCACCAGTGATCGCGGACAGACTAGCGGGTCGGAGACCCAGTACTTC. This rearrangement joins TRBV24-1 to TRBJ2-5; 10 bases are shared with TRBD2. Trimming at V came to 3 bases and at J to 5 bases, leaving 11 bases not matched to a gene. The CDR3 length is 17 residues. Germline V gene data show CDR1 as KGHDR and CDR2 as SFDVKD.

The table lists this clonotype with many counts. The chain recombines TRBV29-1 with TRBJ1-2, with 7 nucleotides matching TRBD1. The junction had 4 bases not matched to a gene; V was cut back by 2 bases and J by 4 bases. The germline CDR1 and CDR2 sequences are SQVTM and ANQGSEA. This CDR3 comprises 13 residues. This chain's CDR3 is CSVETGDTYGYTF. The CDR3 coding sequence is TGCAGCGTTGAAACAGGGGATACCTATGGCTACACCTTC.

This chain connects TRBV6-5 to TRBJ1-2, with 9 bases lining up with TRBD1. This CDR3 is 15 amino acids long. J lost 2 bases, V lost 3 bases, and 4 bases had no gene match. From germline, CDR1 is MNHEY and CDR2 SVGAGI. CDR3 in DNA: TGTGCCAGCAGTTATCTCGACAGGGGGAACTATGGCTACACCTTC. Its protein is CASSYLDRGNYGYTF.

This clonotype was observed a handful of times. CDR3 sequence reads: CASSLGLAKNIQYF. The CDR3 coding sequence is TGTGCCAGCAGCTTGGGTCTAGCCAAAAACATTCAGTACTTC. The chain carries TRBV7-9 and TRBJ2-4; D is unresolved. CDR1 is SEHNR, CDR2 FQNEAQ, per germline (reference sequence). This CDR3 is 14 amino acids long. V was trimmed by 3 bases and J by 0 bases, leaving 6 bases between them.

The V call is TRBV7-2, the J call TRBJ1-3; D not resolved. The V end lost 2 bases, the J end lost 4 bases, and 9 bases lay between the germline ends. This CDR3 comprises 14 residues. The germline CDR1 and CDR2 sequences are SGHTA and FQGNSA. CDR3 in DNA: TGTGCCAGCAGCTTACTTGGGTCCGGAAACACCATATATTTT. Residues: CASSLLGSGNTIYF.

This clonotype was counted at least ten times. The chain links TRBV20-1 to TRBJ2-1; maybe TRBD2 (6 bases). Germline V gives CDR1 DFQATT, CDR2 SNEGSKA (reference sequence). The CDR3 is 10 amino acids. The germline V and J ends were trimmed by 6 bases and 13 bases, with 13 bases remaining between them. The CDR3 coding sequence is TGCAGTGCGTCCCGGGACTCCCAGTTCTTC. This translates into CSASRDSQFF.

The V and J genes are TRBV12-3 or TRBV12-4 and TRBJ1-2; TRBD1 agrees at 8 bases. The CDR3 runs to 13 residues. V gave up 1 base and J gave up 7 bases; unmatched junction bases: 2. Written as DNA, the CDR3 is TGTGCCAGCAGTTTAGGGACAGGGATTGGCTACACCTTC. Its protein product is CASSLGTGIGYTF.

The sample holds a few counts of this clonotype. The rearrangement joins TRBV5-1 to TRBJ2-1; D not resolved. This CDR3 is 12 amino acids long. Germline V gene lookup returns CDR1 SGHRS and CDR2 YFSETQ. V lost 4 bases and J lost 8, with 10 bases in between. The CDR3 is CASSIGLDEQFF. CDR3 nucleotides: TGCGCCAGCAGCATAGGTTTGGATGAGCAGTTCTTC.

CDR3 sequence: CASTPSPYNEQFF. CDR3 bases: TGTGCCAGCACCCCTTCCCCCTACAATGAGCAGTTCTTC. The rearrangement joins TRBV7-6 to TRBJ2-1; D unresolved. The ends were cut back, 7 bases at V and 2 bases at J, with 9 bases in the middle. From germline, CDR1 is SGHVS and CDR2 FNYEAQ. This CDR3 is 13 amino acids long.

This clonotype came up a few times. The CDR3 loop reads CASSPSPGYREGTYNEQFF. The CDR3 DNA follows: TGTGCCAGCAGCCCATCCCCTGGGTACAGGGAGGGGACCTACAATGAGCAGTTCTTC. The V call is TRBV12-3 or TRBV12-4, the J call TRBJ2-1; maybe TRBD2 (7 bases). V gave up 6 bases and J gave up 2 bases, with 26 bases separating them. The CDR3 covers 19 residues.